These 31 T cell receptor beta chains share one sample of origin, sequenced in a study of cytomegalovirus exposure and HLA in healthy donors. 13 Jbeta primers and 60 Vbeta primers were used for the PCR. Generated by immunoSEQ multiplex PCR, the TCRdb table keeps only in-frame clones and is missing some. The repertoire holds around 120,000 clones, with approximately 80% as singletons. Sequenced: PBMCs. These receptors came from a man in his fifties in good health and CMV-seronegative.

The V and J genes are TRBV6-5 and TRBJ2-1; 7 positions match TRBD1. The CDR3 covers 15 residues. Germline CDR1 MNHEY, CDR2 SVGAGI. Germline trimming cut 6 bases from V and 6 bases from J; bases unmatched to any gene: 11. As DNA, the CDR3 is TGTGCCAGCAGACTCGACAGGGCCGAAGGCAATGAGCAGTTCTTC. Protein product: CASRLDRAEGNEQFF.

The chain combines TRBV5-4 with TRBJ1-6; D gene uncertain. The CDR3 covers 15 residues. The germline V gene encodes CDR1 SGHNT and CDR2 YYREEE (reference sequence). V lost 4 bases and J lost 9, with 17 bases in between. The CDR3, as DNA: TGTGCCAGCAGCCCCGAGGAAGGTTCTAGTTCACCCCTCCACTTT. Its translation: CASSPEEGSSSPLHF.

This chain uses TRBV11-3 with TRBJ2-7, with TRBD2 matching over 7 bases. Germline trimming cut 5 bases from V and 7 bases from J; bases unmatched to any gene: 11. Germline assignment: CDR1 SGHNT and CDR2 YENEEA. The CDR3 runs 14 residues. CDR3 sequence (DNA): TGTGCCAGCAGCGCAGCGGGATCCCAAATGGAGCAGTACTTC. Its protein is CASSAAGSQMEQYF.

This chain uses TRBV19 with TRBJ1-5; TRBD1 is a possible D gene (6 bases). The germline V and J ends were trimmed by 5 bases and 9 bases, with 17 bases remaining between them. Germline assignment: CDR1 LNHDA and CDR2 SQIVND (reference sequence). The CDR3 has 14 residues. CDR3 loop: CASSHLRGGGPQHF. The CDR3 nucleotides are TGTGCCAGTAGTCACCTTAGGGGGGGCGGGCCCCAGCATTTT.

The V call is TRBV27, the J call TRBJ2-1; 7 bases line up with TRBD2. The CDR3 length is 14 residues. Per germline, CDR1 MNHEY and CDR2 SMNVEV (reference sequence). Trimming removed 7 bases from V and 4 bases from J; junction bases left unmatched: 7. CDR3 residues: CASTLSGSYNEQFF. CDR3 DNA: TGTGCCAGCACACTTAGCGGGTCGTACAATGAGCAGTTCTTC.

The chain links TRBV1 to TRBJ1-1. TRBV1 is an annotated pseudogene. There are 18 residues in the CDR3. The CDR3 bases are TGCACCAGCAGCCAAGATACCTATAGCGGCCGAATGAACACTGAAGCTTTCTTT. Translation: CTSSQDTYSGRMNTEAFF.

This clone was observed a single time. This chain uses TRBV27 with TRBJ2-2; 8 nucleotides agree with TRBD1. Trimming took 2 bases from V and 5 from J; bases not matched to a gene: 7. Germline V gives CDR1 MNHEY, CDR2 SMNVEV (reference sequence). The CDR3 totals 16 residues. The CDR3 sequence: CASSLIGQGGTGELFF. DNA of the CDR3: TGTGCCAGCAGTTTAATTGGACAGGGCGGGACCGGGGAGCTGTTTTTT.

The rearrangement links TRBV4-2 to TRBJ1-3; D is unresolved. Germline CDR1 LGHNA, CDR2 YNFKEQ. Trimming pared 0 bases from V and 0 bases from J, leaving 9 bases between. The CDR3 consists of 16 residues. This CDR3 is CASSQDWGGSGNTIYF. The DNA for the CDR3 is TGTGCCAGCAGCCAAGATTGGGGAGGCTCTGGAAACACCATATATTTT.

This rearrangement joins TRBV4-1 to TRBJ2-5; 7 bases are a match to TRBD1. Per the germline V gene, CDR1 is MGHRA and CDR2 is YSYEKL. The CDR3 loop spans 14 amino acids. V lost 6 bases to trimming and J lost 5 bases; unmatched junction nucleotides: 9. Here the CDR3 DNA reads TGCGCCAGCAGTAAGACAGGGCTTCTTGAGACCCAGTACTTC. It specifies CASSKTGLLETQYF.

CDR3 sequence reads: CASSPGTGAFYEQYF. The CDR3 coding sequence is TGTGCCAGCAGCCCCGGGACAGGGGCTTTTTACGAGCAGTACTTC. The genes are TRBV7-9 and TRBJ2-7, with 10 nucleotides matching TRBD1. V lost 5 bases to trimming and J lost 4 bases; unmatched junction nucleotides: 8. The CDR3 runs 15 residues. Germline V lookup: CDR1 SEHNR, CDR2 FQNEAQ (reference sequence).

V is TRBV7-3 and J is TRBJ1-5, with D possibly matching TRBD1 (6 bases). The CDR3 is made up of 13 amino acids. Germline V gene sequence: CDR1 SGHTA, CDR2 FQGTGA. Trimming pared 6 bases from V and 7 bases from J, leaving 13 bases between. This CDR3 reads CASSRTQGQPQHF. In DNA, the CDR3 is TGTGCCAGCAGTCGCACCCAGGGGCAGCCCCAGCATTTT.

The genes are TRBV7-6 and TRBJ2-7; D perhaps matches TRBD1 (5 bases). The CDR3 extends over 13 amino acids. Germline assignment: CDR1 SGHVS and CDR2 FNYEAQ. V lost 1 base and J 6 bases, leaving 10 bases between the germline ends. For the CDR3, the DNA is TGTGCCAGCAGCTTAGGGGGCCCCCCCGAGCAGTACTTC. This encodes CASSLGGPPEQYF.

The chain is built from TRBV29-1 and TRBJ1-2, with 7 bases matching TRBD1. CDR3 size: 16 residues. V lost 4 bases and J lost 4; bases outside the gene matches: 15. Germline-derived CDR1 and CDR2 are SQVTM and ANQGSEA. The CDR3 DNA is TGCAGCGTTGGGGACAGACCCACCTACAGGAGCTATGGCTACACCTTC. Protein: CSVGDRPTYRSYGYTF.

The rearrangement links TRBV15 to TRBJ2-1; the D gene is possibly TRBD1 (6 bases). The CDR3 runs to 15 residues. The V gene's germline CDR1 is LNHNV and CDR2 YYDKDF (reference sequence). V was cut by 10 bases and J by 7 bases, with 23 bases left in between. This CDR3 reads CAIAVFQRQGNEQFF. In DNA, the CDR3 is TGTGCCATCGCTGTCTTTCAACGCCAGGGGAATGAGCAGTTCTTC.

In DNA form, the CDR3 reads TGTGCCAGCAGCCGAGGAGGGACTGTTCCCTACGAGCAGTACTTC. It yields the protein CASSRGGTVPYEQYF. V gene TRBV14 combines with J gene TRBJ2-7; a weak D match, TRBD2 (6 bases). The germline V gene encodes CDR1 SGHDN and CDR2 FVKESK. Trimming cost V 4 bases and J 2 bases, with 15 bases left between them. There are 15 residues in the CDR3.

This clone was counted a few times. V is TRBV18 and J is TRBJ1-5, with TRBD1 identical over 8 bases. Trimming at V came to 8 bases and at J to 1 base, leaving 7 bases not matched to a gene. The CDR3 totals 15 residues. The germline gives CDR1 KGHSH, CDR2 LQKENI. Here the CDR3 DNA reads TGTGCCAGCCACCCGGACAGGGTGAGCAATCAGCCCCAGCATTTT. Translating gives CASHPDRVSNQPQHF.

This clone appeared once. The V call is TRBV27, the J call TRBJ1-1, with D uncertain. The CDR3 spans 13 residues. The germline V gene encodes CDR1 MNHEY and CDR2 SMNVEV (reference sequence). V was cut by 4 bases and J by 7 bases, with 13 bases left in between. The CDR3 nucleotides read TGTGCCAGCAGTTCCTTCGGGAAGGGTGAAGCTTTCTTT. Its protein product is CASSSFGKGEAFF.

The chain recombines TRBV6-1 with TRBJ1-1; a weak D match, TRBD1 (5 bases). The CDR3 has 12 residues. Trimming removed 5 bases at V and 7 bases at J, with 11 bases between. CDR1 and CDR2 from the germline V gene are MNHNS and SASEGT. CDR3 sequence: CASSWGGVEAFF. The CDR3 nucleotides are TGTGCCAGCAGTTGGGGGGGAGTTGAAGCTTTCTTT.

This clone was detected only once. The gene calls are TRBV5-1 and TRBJ1-2, with 10 bases identical to TRBD1. The V and J ends lost 9 bases and 4 bases, in that order; junction bases with no gene match: 15. Per germline, CDR1 SGHRS and CDR2 YFSETQ. The CDR3 is 16 residues long. CDR3 bases: TGCGCCAAAGAGGGAACCGGGACAGGGGATTCCTATGGCTACACCTTC. As protein: CAKEGTGTGDSYGYTF.

The chain joins TRBV11-3 to TRBJ2-1; TRBD1 aligns across 8 bases. Per germline, CDR1 SGHNT and CDR2 YENEEA. The CDR3 length is 15 residues. Losses at the gene ends were 4 bases for V and 14 bases for J; bases not matched to a gene: 16. The CDR3 sequence: CASSSLTGQDHFEFF. CDR3 bases: TGTGCCAGCAGCTCCCTTACGGGACAGGACCATTTTGAGTTCTTC.

The chain combines TRBV10-3 with TRBJ2-3, with 7 bases fitting TRBD1. Trimming removed 2 bases from V and 2 bases from J; junction bases left unmatched: 1. CDR3 length: 14 amino acids. Germline-derived CDR1 and CDR2 are ENHRY and SYGVKD. CDR3: CAISEEGATDTQYF. The DNA for the CDR3 is TGTGCCATCAGTGAGGAGGGGGCCACAGATACGCAGTATTTT.

J is TRBJ1-5 and V is TRBV18; 9 bases match TRBD1. J was trimmed by 3 bases and V by 1 base; bases with no gene match: 4. Germline assignment: CDR1 KGHSH and CDR2 LQKENI. The CDR3 consists of 16 residues. CDR3 in amino acids: CASSPRTGAFNQPQHF. DNA of the CDR3: TGTGCCAGCTCACCACGGACAGGGGCCTTCAATCAGCCCCAGCATTTT.

The chain uses TRBV7-8 and TRBJ1-5, with D unclear. Trimming took off 2 bases at V and 9 bases at J, with 17 bases between the two ends. Germline V CDR1 and CDR2: SGHVS, FQNEAQ. The CDR3 runs 15 residues. Here the CDR3 reads CASSLNFAGRAPQHF. CDR3 bases: TGTGCCAGCAGCTTAAACTTTGCGGGTAGGGCGCCCCAGCATTTT.

The chain recombines TRBV6-1 with TRBJ1-4; D uncertain. CDR3 size: 17 residues. Germline CDR1 and CDR2: MNHNS and SASEGT. With 0 bases removed from V and 1 base from J, the gap between germline ends came to 12 bases. CDR3 region: CASSEAGPIRTNEKLFF. DNA of the CDR3: TGTGCCAGCAGTGAAGCGGGCCCCATAAGAACTAATGAAAAACTGTTTTTT.

V gene TRBV6-1 combines with J gene TRBJ1-2; a possible D gene is TRBD1 (6 bases). CDR1 and CDR2 (germline): MNHNS, SASEGT. Trimming shortened V by 3 bases and J by 5 bases, and 13 bases separated the two germline ends. The CDR3 has 14 amino acids. The CDR3 region has the DNA TGTGCCAGCAGTGAGTTCAGGGGTCCTTATGGCTACACCTTC. Protein sequence: CASSEFRGPYGYTF.

The table lists this clone with a count of one. The rearrangement joins TRBV7-9 to TRBJ2-3, with 10 bases identical to TRBD2. Germline trimming cut 1 base from V and 6 bases from J; bases unmatched to any gene: 7. The CDR3 has 16 amino acids. Germline V gene data show CDR1 as SEHNR and CDR2 as FQNEAQ (reference sequence). CDR3 bases: TGTGCCAGCAGCTTAGGGACTAGCGGTGCGGTGGATACGCAGTATTTT. Its protein product is CASSLGTSGAVDTQYF.

This clone was detected only once. The chain employs TRBV7-3 and TRBJ2-3; TRBD2 aligns across 14 bases. The germline V gene encodes CDR1 SGHTA and CDR2 FQGTGA. Trimming cost V 5 bases and J 2 bases; bases outside gene matches: 9. This CDR3 region has 18 residues. The CDR3 protein is CASSPWGLAGAFTDTQYF. The CDR3 region has the DNA TGTGCCAGCAGCCCATGGGGACTAGCGGGGGCCTTCACAGATACGCAGTATTTT.

The chain joins TRBV7-8 to TRBJ2-5; TRBD2 matches 8 bases. Germline CDR1 SGHVS, CDR2 FQNEAQ. The ends lost 3 bases at V and 4 bases at J; junction bases unmatched: 7. CDR3 length equals 15 residues. DNA of the CDR3: TGTGCCAGCAGCTTGAATAGCGGGGTGGGAGAGACCCAGTACTTC. This gives the protein CASSLNSGVGETQYF.

J is TRBJ1-1 and V is TRBV7-2, with 8 bases that match TRBD1. V was clipped by 1 base and J by 0 bases; unmatched bases: 10. The CDR3 sequence is 18 residues long. Germline V gene data show CDR1 as SGHTA and CDR2 as FQGNSA. CDR3 sequence (DNA): TGTGCCAGCAGCTTAGTATTGCTAGGGACAGGCATGAACACTGAAGCTTTCTTT. This gives the protein CASSLVLLGTGMNTEAFF.

J is TRBJ2-1 and V is TRBV5-1, with D perhaps TRBD1 (6 bases). This CDR3 region has 15 residues. Per germline, CDR1 SGHRS and CDR2 YFSETQ. The ends were cut back, 3 bases at V and 7 bases at J, with 17 bases in the middle. CDR3 in amino acids: CASSSPEGVTNEQFF. The CDR3 nucleotides read TGCGCCAGCAGCTCCCCTGAGGGGGTGACGAATGAGCAGTTCTTC.

V and J are TRBV4-1 and TRBJ1-2, with D tentatively TRBD1 (5 bases). Germline CDR1 reads MGHRA; CDR2 reads YSYEKL. The CDR3 is made up of 15 amino acids. Trimming took off 0 bases at V and 4 bases at J, with 12 bases between the two ends. The CDR3: CASSQEGPGPYGYTF. The DNA for the CDR3 is TGCGCCAGCAGCCAAGAAGGACCAGGGCCCTATGGCTACACCTTC.